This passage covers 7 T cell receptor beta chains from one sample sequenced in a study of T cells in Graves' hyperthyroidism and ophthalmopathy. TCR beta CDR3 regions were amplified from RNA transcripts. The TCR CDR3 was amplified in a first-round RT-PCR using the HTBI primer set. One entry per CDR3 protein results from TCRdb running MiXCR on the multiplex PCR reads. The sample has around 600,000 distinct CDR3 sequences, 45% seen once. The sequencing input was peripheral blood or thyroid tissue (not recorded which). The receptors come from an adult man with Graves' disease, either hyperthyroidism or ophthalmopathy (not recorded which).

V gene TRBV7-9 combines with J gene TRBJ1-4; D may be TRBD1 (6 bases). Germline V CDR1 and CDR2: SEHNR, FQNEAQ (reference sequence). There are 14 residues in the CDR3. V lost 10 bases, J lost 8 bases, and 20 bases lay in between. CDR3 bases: TGTGCCACCGGCGGGGGCAATGAAATCGAAAAACTGTTTTTT. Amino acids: CATGGGNEIEKLFF. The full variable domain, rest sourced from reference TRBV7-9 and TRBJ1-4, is DTGVSQNPRHKITKRGQNVTFRCDPISEHNRLYWYRQTLGQGPEFLTYFQNEAQLEKSRLLSDRFSAERPKGSFSTLEIQRTEQGDSAMYLCATGGGNEIEKLFFGSGTQLSVL.

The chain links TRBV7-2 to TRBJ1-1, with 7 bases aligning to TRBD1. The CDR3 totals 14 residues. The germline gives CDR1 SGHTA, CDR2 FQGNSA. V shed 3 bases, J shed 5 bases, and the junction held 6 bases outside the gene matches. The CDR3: CASSFSGGWTEAFF. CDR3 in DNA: TGTGCCAGCAGCTTCTCAGGGGGTTGGACTGAAGCTTTCTTT.

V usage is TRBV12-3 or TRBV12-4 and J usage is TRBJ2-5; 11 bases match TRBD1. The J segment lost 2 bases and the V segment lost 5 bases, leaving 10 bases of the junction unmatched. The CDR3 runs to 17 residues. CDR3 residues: CASSRYAGTGGQETQYF. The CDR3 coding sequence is TGTGCCAGCAGTCGTTACGCCGGGACAGGGGGACAAGAGACCCAGTACTTC.

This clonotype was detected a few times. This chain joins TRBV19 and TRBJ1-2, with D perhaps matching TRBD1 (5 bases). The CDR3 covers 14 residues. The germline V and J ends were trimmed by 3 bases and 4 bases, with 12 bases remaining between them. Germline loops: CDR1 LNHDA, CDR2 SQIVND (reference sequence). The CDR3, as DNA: TGTGCCAGTAGTATCGTGGTGGGGGGCTATGGCTACACCTTC. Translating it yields CASSIVVGGYGYTF.

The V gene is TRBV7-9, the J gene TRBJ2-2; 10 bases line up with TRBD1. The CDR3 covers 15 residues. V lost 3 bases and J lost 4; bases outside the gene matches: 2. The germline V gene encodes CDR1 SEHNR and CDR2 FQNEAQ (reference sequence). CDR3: CASSLDRGGTGELFF. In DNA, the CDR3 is TGTGCCAGCAGCTTGGACAGGGGGGGCACCGGGGAGCTGTTTTTT.

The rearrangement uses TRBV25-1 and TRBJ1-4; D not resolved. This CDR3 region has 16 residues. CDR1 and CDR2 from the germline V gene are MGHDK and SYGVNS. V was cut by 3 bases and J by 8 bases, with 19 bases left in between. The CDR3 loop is CASSEDNGVDGEKLFF. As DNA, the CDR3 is TGTGCCAGCAGTGAGGATAATGGGGTGGACGGGGAAAAACTGTTTTTT.

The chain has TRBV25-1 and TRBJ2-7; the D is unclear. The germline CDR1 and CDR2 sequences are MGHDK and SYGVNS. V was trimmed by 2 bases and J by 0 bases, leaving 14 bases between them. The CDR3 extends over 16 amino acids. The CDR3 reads CASSEAVRLSSYEQYF. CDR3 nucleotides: TGTGCCAGCAGTGAAGCTGTCCGTTTGAGCTCCTACGAGCAGTACTTC.